The source of this T cell receptor (beta chain) is a study of tumor and adjacent non-tumor tissue in lung cancer. The CDR3 covers 15 residues. CDR1 SGHVS and CDR2 FQNEAQ come from the germline V gene. The V and J ends lost 5 bases and 4 bases, in that order; junction bases with no gene match: 7. No cell sorting was done before RNA was extracted from the tissue. TCRbeta libraries were built with three rounds of nested PCR, modified from ARM-PCR. TCRdb analysed the multiplex PCR reads with MiXCR anew, one entry per CDR3 protein. Of some 100,000 distinct CDR3 sequences listed, approximately 71% were seen once; the top ten hold under 45%.

Material: lung tumor tissue. The source of this sequence is a woman aged 60-70 years with non-small cell lung cancer. The rearrangement uses TRBV7-8 and TRBJ2-7; 11 bases are a match to TRBD2. The chain's CDR3 is CASSPLAGGGYEQYF. CDR3 bases: TGTGCCAGCAGCCCCCTAGCGGGGGGCGGGTACGAGCAGTACTTC. Full variable domain (remainder filled in from reference TRBV7-8 and TRBJ2-7): GAGVSQSPRYKVAKRGQDVALRCDPISGHVSLFWYQQALGQGPEFLTYFQNEAQLDKSGLPSDRFFAERPEGSVSTLKIQRTQQEDSAVYLCASSPLAGGGYEQYFGPGTRLTVT.